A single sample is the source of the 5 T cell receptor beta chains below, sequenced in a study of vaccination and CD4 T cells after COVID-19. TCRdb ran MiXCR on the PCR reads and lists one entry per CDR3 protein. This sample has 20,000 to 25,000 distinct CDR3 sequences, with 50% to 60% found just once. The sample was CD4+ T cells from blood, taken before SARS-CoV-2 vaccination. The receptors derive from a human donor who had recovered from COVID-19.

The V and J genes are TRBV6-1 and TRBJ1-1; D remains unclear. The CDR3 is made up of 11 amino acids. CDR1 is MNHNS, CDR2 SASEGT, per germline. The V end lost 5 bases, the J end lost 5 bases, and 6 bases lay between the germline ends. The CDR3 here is CASSHGTEAFF. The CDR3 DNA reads TGTGCCAGCAGTCACGGGACTGAAGCTTTCTTT.

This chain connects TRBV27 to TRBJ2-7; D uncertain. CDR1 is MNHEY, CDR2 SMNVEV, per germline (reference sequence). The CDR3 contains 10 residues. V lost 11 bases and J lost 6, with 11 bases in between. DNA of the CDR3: TGTGCCCCCCCCCGAGGCGAGCAGTACTTC. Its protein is CAPPRGEQYF.

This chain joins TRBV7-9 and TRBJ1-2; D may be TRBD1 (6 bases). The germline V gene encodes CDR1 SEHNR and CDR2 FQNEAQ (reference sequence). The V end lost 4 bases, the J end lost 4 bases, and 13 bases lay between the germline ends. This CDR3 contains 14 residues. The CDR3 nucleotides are TGTGCCAGCAGCTCCTACAGGGAGGGCTATGGCTACACCTTC. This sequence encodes CASSSYREGYGYTF.

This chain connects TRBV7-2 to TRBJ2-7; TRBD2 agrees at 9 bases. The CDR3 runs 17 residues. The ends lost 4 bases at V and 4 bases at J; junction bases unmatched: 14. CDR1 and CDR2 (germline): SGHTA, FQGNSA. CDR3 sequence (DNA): TGTGCCAGCAGCTCCATAGGGCCGGGACTAGCTATATACGAGCAGTACTTC. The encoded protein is CASSSIGPGLAIYEQYF. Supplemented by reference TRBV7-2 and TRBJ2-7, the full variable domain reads GAGVSQSPSNKVTEKGKDVELRCDPISGHTALYWYRQSLGQGLEFLIYFQGNSAPDKSGLPSDRFSAERTGGSVSTLTIQRTQQEDSAVYLCASSSIGPGLAIYEQYFGPGTRLTVT.

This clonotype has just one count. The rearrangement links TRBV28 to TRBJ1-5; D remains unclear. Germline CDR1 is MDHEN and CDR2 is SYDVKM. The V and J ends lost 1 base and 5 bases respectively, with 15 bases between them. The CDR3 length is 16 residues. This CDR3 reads CASSLFWGGQHQPQHF. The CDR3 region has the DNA TGTGCCAGCAGTTTATTCTGGGGTGGGCAGCATCAGCCCCAGCATTTT.